The 32 T cell receptor beta chains reported below all come from one sample, sequenced in a study of cytomegalovirus exposure and HLA in healthy donors. This PCR relied on a set of 60 Vbeta primers and 13 Jbeta primers. Clones were sequenced by immunoSEQ multiplex PCR, and TCRdb holds only the in-frame ones, with some missing. The sample yields some 130,000 clones, over 60% seen once. Sequencing was carried out using PBMCs. These receptors all stem from a man between 18 and 35 years old in good health and CMV-seronegative.

The gene calls are TRBV9 and TRBJ2-7; 7 positions agree with TRBD2. This CDR3 comprises 15 residues. Germline V gene lookup returns CDR1 SGDLS and CDR2 YYNGEE. The J segment lost 0 bases and the V segment lost 0 bases, leaving 3 bases of the junction unmatched. The CDR3 loop reads CASSVAGGSSYEQYV. The CDR3 DNA reads TGTGCCAGCAGCGTAGCGGGCGGGAGCTCCTACGAGCAGTACGTC.

J is TRBJ1-5 and V is TRBV7-2; D gene unclear. The CDR3 has 14 amino acids. From germline, CDR1 is SGHTA and CDR2 FQGNSA. Trimming left V 3 bases short and J 2 bases short, with 8 bases between. The CDR3 bases are TGTGCCAGCAGCTTTGGGCAGGGCAATCAGCCCCAGCATTTT. Translating it yields CASSFGQGNQPQHF.

The V and J genes are TRBV28 and TRBJ1-1; D unclear. Trimming took off 11 bases at V and 7 bases at J, with 20 bases between the two ends. CDR3 length equals 13 residues. The germline gives CDR1 MDHEN, CDR2 SYDVKM. The CDR3 spells CAGTNRTLREAFF. DNA of the CDR3: TGTGCCGGTACGAATCGGACTCTCCGTGAAGCTTTCTTT.

This rearrangement joins TRBV19 to TRBJ1-1, with a weak D call TRBD1 (5 bases). The CDR3 spans 14 residues. V was pared by 4 bases and J by 0 bases, with 9 bases between. The germline gives CDR1 LNHDA, CDR2 SQIVND (reference sequence). Here the CDR3 reads CASSRQNLNTEAFF. For the CDR3, the DNA is TGTGCCAGTAGTAGACAGAACTTGAACACTGAAGCTTTCTTT.

The chain employs TRBV21-1 and TRBJ2-7; TRBD1 is the table's D call, not checked against the DNA. TRBV21-1 is a pseudogene segment. This CDR3 is built from 11 residues. The CDR3 DNA reads TGTCCGAAGACAGGGGACAACGAGCAGTACGTC. Translated, it gives CPKTGDNEQYV.

V is TRBV7-8 and J is TRBJ2-3; 8 bases agree with TRBD1. The CDR3 extends over 14 amino acids. J gave up 5 bases and V 5 bases, and 6 bases lay outside the gene matches. The germline V gene encodes CDR1 SGHVS and CDR2 FQNEAQ. The CDR3 DNA follows: TGTGCCAGCAGCGCCTGGACAGGGCAAGATACGCAGTATTTT. It is translated as CASSAWTGQDTQYF. Full variable domain (remainder filled in from reference TRBV7-8 and TRBJ2-3): GAGVSQSPRYKVAKRGQDVALRCDPISGHVSLFWYQQALGQGPEFLTYFQNEAQLDKSGLPSDRFFAERPEGSVSTLKIQRTQQEDSAVYLCASSAWTGQDTQYFGPGTRLTVL.

The CDR3 nucleotides are TGTGCCAGCAGCTTGACAGGGGAAAATGAAAAACTGTTTTTT. Translation gives CASSLTGENEKLFF. The chain is built from TRBV7-8 and TRBJ1-4, with TRBD1 matching over 8 bases. The CDR3 spans 14 residues. Germline loops: CDR1 SGHVS, CDR2 FQNEAQ. After removal of 3 bases from V and 5 bases from J, the junction contained 2 bases not matched to a gene.

This rearrangement joins TRBV18 to TRBJ1-1; 7 bases map to TRBD1. Germline V gene data show CDR1 as KGHSH and CDR2 as LQKENI. This CDR3 is built from 15 residues. J gave up 3 bases and V 3 bases, and 7 bases lay outside the gene matches. CDR3 in DNA: TGTGCCAGCTCACCGACGGCCGACAGGGACACTGAAGCTTTCTTT. This codes for CASSPTADRDTEAFF.

This sequence joins TRBV20-1 and TRBJ2-1, with D possibly TRBD1 on 6 matching bases. This CDR3 comprises 11 residues. CDR1 is DFQATT and CDR2 is SNEGSKA in the germline V gene (reference sequence). The V end was cut by 4 bases, the J end by 7 bases, with 8 bases between. The CDR3: CSAMDRNEQFF. CDR3 in DNA: TGCAGTGCTATGGACAGAAATGAGCAGTTCTTC.

J is TRBJ2-7 and V is TRBV5-4; possible D gene TRBD2, 5 bases. CDR1 and CDR2 from the germline V gene are SGHNT and YYREEE (reference sequence). Trimming stripped 0 bases from V and 4 bases from J, with 8 bases between. The CDR3 runs 13 residues. The CDR3 loop is CASSLVWEYEQYV. DNA of the CDR3: TGTGCCAGCAGCTTGGTCTGGGAGTACGAGCAGTACGTC.

The J gene is TRBJ2-3, the V gene TRBV5-1; the D gene is possibly TRBD2 (5 bases). V was cut by 0 bases and J by 2 bases, with 10 bases left in between. The CDR3 spans 15 residues. Germline values: CDR1 SGHRS, CDR2 YFSETQ. In nucleotides, the CDR3 is TGCGCCAGCAGCTTGGACCTGGGAGACACAGATACGCAGTATTTT. Protein sequence: CASSLDLGDTDTQYF. Complete variable domain (other parts from reference TRBV5-1 and TRBJ2-3): KAGVTQTPRYLIKTRGQQVTLSCSPISGHRSVSWYQQTPGQGLQFLFEYFSETQRNKGNFPGRFSGRQFSNSRSEMNVSTLELGDSALYLCASSLDLGDTDTQYFGPGTRLTVL.

The chain links TRBV4-1 to TRBJ2-5; 10 bases agree with TRBD2. Germline CDR1 is MGHRA and CDR2 is YSYEKL. V gave up 3 bases and J gave up 4 bases; unmatched junction bases: 5. The CDR3 contains 15 residues. CDR3 bases: TGCGCCAGCAGCCATCAGGCTAGCGGGAGAGAGACCCAGTACTTC. Translating gives CASSHQASGRETQYF.

Only a few counts were recorded for this clone. The genes are TRBV28 and TRBJ2-1, with 11 bases identical to TRBD2. Per germline, CDR1 MDHEN and CDR2 SYDVKM. The CDR3 extends over 15 amino acids. The V segment lost 7 bases and the J segment 3 bases; nucleotides outside the gene matches: 5. CDR3 loop: CASNLAGGFYNEQFF. CDR3 in DNA: TGTGCCAGCAACTTAGCGGGAGGGTTCTACAATGAGCAGTTCTTC.

The rearrangement uses TRBV7-6 and TRBJ1-5; a possible D gene is TRBD1 (6 bases). Germline V gene data show CDR1 as SGHVS and CDR2 as FNYEAQ. CDR3 size: 16 residues. V was shortened by 1 base and J by 1 base, with 11 bases between the two germline ends. Here the CDR3 reads CASSLVVGQSNQPQHF. For the CDR3, the DNA is TGTGCCAGCAGCTTAGTGGTCGGACAGAGCAATCAGCCCCAGCATTTT.

The CDR3 DNA reads TGTGCCACCAGCAGAGTCGTCTCTACGTCGGGTAGTCGCAATGAGCAGTTCTTC. Protein product: CATSRVVSTSGSRNEQFF. The chain carries TRBV15 and TRBJ2-1; D gene ambiguous. The CDR3 contains 18 residues. Trimming removed 1 base at V and 6 bases at J, with 22 bases between. Germline CDR1 and CDR2: LNHNV and YYDKDF (reference sequence).

CDR3 region: CASSDPGTSDGIQYF. CDR3 nucleotide sequence: TGTGCCAGCAGCGATCCCGGGACTAGCGATGGTATTCAGTACTTC. The gene calls are TRBV11-2 and TRBJ2-4, with TRBD2 matching over 10 bases. From germline, CDR1 is SGHAT and CDR2 FQNNGV. The V segment lost 5 bases and the J segment 10 bases; nucleotides outside the gene matches: 11. This CDR3 has 15 residues.

The V and J genes are TRBV7-2 and TRBJ2-5; weak D call: TRBD1 (5 bases). The CDR3 covers 14 residues. The V gene's germline CDR1 is SGHTA and CDR2 FQGNSA. Trimming removed 0 bases at V and 2 bases at J, with 7 bases between. This CDR3 is CASSLAGRQETQYF. In DNA, the CDR3 is TGTGCCAGCAGCTTAGCGGGGCGGCAAGAGACCCAGTACTTC. Full variable domain (missing parts from reference TRBV7-2 and TRBJ2-5): GAGVSQSPSNKVTEKGKDVELRCDPISGHTALYWYRQSLGQGLEFLIYFQGNSAPDKSGLPSDRFSAERTGGSVSTLTIQRTQQEDSAVYLCASSLAGRQETQYFGPGTRLLVL.

This clone occurred once. The V gene is TRBV4-2, the J gene TRBJ1-2; 11 bases agree with TRBD1. Trimming at V came to 3 bases and at J to 8 bases, leaving 11 bases not matched to a gene. The germline V gene encodes CDR1 LGHNA and CDR2 YNFKEQ. The CDR3 is 16 residues long. The CDR3 coding sequence is TGTGCCAGCAGCCATAGCGGGACAGGGGGATTGGAGGGCTACACCTTC. This encodes CASSHSGTGGLEGYTF.

V and J are TRBV5-1 and TRBJ1-2, with 10 bases that match TRBD1. V shed 0 bases and J 6 bases; nucleotides not matched to a gene: 8. Germline-derived CDR1 and CDR2 are SGHRS and YFSETQ. CDR3 length: 16 amino acids. The CDR3 sequence: CASSLGQGAGMDGYTF. The CDR3 nucleotides read TGCGCCAGCAGCTTGGGACAGGGGGCCGGGATGGATGGCTACACCTTC. Drawing the rest from reference TRBV5-1 and TRBJ1-2, the complete variable domain is KAGVTQTPRYLIKTRGQQVTLSCSPISGHRSVSWYQQTPGQGLQFLFEYFSETQRNKGNFPGRFSGRQFSNSRSEMNVSTLELGDSALYLCASSLGQGAGMDGYTFGSGTRLTVV.

J is TRBJ2-1 and V is TRBV6-5; TRBD2 might be the D (6 bases). The V and J ends lost 6 bases and 4 bases respectively, with 10 bases between them. CDR1 is MNHEY and CDR2 is SVGAGI in the germline V gene. The CDR3 spans 13 residues. CDR3 bases: TGTGCCAGCAGACTAGCAGAATACAATGAGCAGTTCTTC. Translated: CASRLAEYNEQFF.

The sample holds one count of this clone. The chain joins TRBV11-2 to TRBJ2-3, with 14 bases lining up with TRBD2. The germline V gene encodes CDR1 SGHAT and CDR2 FQNNGV. The CDR3 is 16 amino acids. Trimming cost V 5 bases and J 10 bases; bases outside gene matches: 11. The CDR3 sequence: CASSLGTSGGGGPQYF. The DNA for the CDR3 is TGTGCCAGCAGCCTCGGGACTAGCGGGGGTGGGGGTCCGCAGTATTTT.

The chain employs TRBV4-3 and TRBJ2-3, with 14 bases fitting TRBD2. The CDR3 totals 18 residues. After removal of 4 bases from V and 5 bases from J, the junction contained 11 bases not matched to a gene. The germline gives CDR1 LGHNA, CDR2 YSLEER. The CDR3 loop reads CASSPGGLGLAGGDTQYF. The CDR3 DNA is TGCGCCAGCAGCCCGGGAGGACTAGGACTAGCGGGGGGAGATACGCAGTATTTT.

There are a few counts of this clone. The chain couples TRBV19 to TRBJ2-3, with D tentatively TRBD1 (6 bases). Looked up from germline, CDR1 is LNHDA and CDR2 is SQIVND (reference sequence). The CDR3 sequence is 15 residues long. Trimming cost V 9 bases and J 4 bases, with 20 bases left between them. For the CDR3, the DNA is TGTGCCAGCAGAACACAGGGTTTTATTTCAGATACGCAGTATTTT. Amino acids: CASRTQGFISDTQYF.

This chain uses TRBV29-1 with TRBJ2-4, with a weak D call TRBD1 (5 bases). The length of the CDR3 is 14 residues. Germline CDR1 and CDR2: SQVTM and ANQGSEA. The germline V and J ends were trimmed by 4 bases and 1 base, with 11 bases remaining between them. The CDR3 coding sequence is TGCAGCGTTGCCGATTCAGGGGCCAAAAACATTCAGTACTTC. It encodes CSVADSGAKNIQYF.

V usage is TRBV27 and J usage is TRBJ2-1; the D gene is possibly TRBD2 (6 bases). The germline V gene encodes CDR1 MNHEY and CDR2 SMNVEV (reference sequence). There are 16 residues in the CDR3. Trimming took 6 bases from V and 4 from J, leaving 19 bases between them. This CDR3 reads CASSSGGVAVYNEQFF. The CDR3 nucleotides read TGTGCCAGCAGCTCCGGGGGAGTAGCGGTTTACAATGAGCAGTTCTTC.

This chain joins TRBV2 and TRBJ2-2; 8 nucleotides agree with TRBD2. The V segment lost 4 bases and the J segment 2 bases; nucleotides outside the gene matches: 21. Germline V CDR1 and CDR2: SNHLY, FYNNEI. The CDR3 is 21 residues long. The CDR3 sequence is CASSGGGKVALRTSNTGELFF. DNA of the CDR3: TGTGCCAGCAGTGGCGGGGGGAAGGTGGCCCTCCGAACTAGCAACACCGGGGAGCTGTTTTTT.

The CDR3 is CASRAPGQGANEQYF. The CDR3 nucleotides read TGTGCCAGCAGGGCCCCGGGACAGGGGGCCAACGAGCAGTACTTC. The chain couples TRBV6-5 to TRBJ2-7; 12 positions match TRBD1. There are 15 residues in the CDR3. Germline-derived CDR1 and CDR2 are MNHEY and SVGAGI. J gave up 5 bases and V 6 bases, and 8 bases lay outside the gene matches.

The count of this clone is one. The chain uses TRBV6-5 and TRBJ2-1; no clear D. The CDR3 is 15 residues long. Germline V CDR1 and CDR2: MNHEY, SVGAGI. The germline V and J ends were trimmed by 6 bases and 7 bases, with 19 bases remaining between them. The CDR3 nucleotides are TGTGCCAGCAGACACCCTACTACGGCCGGAAATGAGCAGTTCTTC. It codes for CASRHPTTAGNEQFF.

This chain joins TRBV11-2 and TRBJ2-3, with D perhaps TRBD1 (6 bases). CDR3 length equals 15 residues. The germline CDR1 and CDR2 sequences are SGHAT and FQNNGV. Trimming cost V 2 bases and J 4 bases, with 13 bases left between them. The DNA for the CDR3 is TGTGCCAGCAGCTTAATGGGACAAAGGGCAGATACGCAGTATTTT. Amino acids: CASSLMGQRADTQYF.

This clone showed up just once. The V and J genes are TRBV7-8 and TRBJ2-4, with D hard to call. Trimming shortened V by 1 base and J by 9 bases, and 7 bases separated the two germline ends. Germline loops: CDR1 SGHVS, CDR2 FQNEAQ. CDR3 length equals 12 residues. CDR3 sequence (DNA): TGTGCCAGCAGCTTAGGAGGAACCATTCAGTACTTC. Translated, it gives CASSLGGTIQYF.

This clone was found a few times. The J gene is TRBJ2-3, the V gene TRBV15; 10 bases fit TRBD2. This CDR3 has 16 residues. The V segment lost 4 bases and the J segment 1 base; nucleotides outside the gene matches: 5. Per germline, CDR1 LNHNV and CDR2 YYDKDF (reference sequence). CDR3 DNA sequence: TGTGCCACCAGCACTCTCACTAGCGGGGGCACAGATACGCAGTATTTT. Its protein product is CATSTLTSGGTDTQYF.

V and J are TRBV5-1 and TRBJ2-7, with D possibly matching TRBD2 (7 bases). The CDR3 runs to 17 residues. V shed 4 bases and J shed 2 bases, with 22 bases lying between them. Germline V gives CDR1 SGHRS, CDR2 YFSETQ. Here the CDR3 reads CASSPGGREPSTYEQYF. The CDR3, as DNA: TGCGCCAGCAGCCCTGGGGGGCGGGAGCCTTCAACCTACGAGCAGTACTTC.